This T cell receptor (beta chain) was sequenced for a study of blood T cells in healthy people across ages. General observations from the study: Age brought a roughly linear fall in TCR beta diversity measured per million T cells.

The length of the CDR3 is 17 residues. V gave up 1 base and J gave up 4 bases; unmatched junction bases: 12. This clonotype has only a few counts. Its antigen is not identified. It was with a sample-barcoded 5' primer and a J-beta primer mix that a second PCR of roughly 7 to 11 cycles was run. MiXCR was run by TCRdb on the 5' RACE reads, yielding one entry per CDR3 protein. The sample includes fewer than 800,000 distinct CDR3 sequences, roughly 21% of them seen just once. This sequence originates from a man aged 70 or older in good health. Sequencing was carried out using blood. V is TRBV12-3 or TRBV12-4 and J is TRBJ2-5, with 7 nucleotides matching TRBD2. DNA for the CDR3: TGTGCCAGCAGTTTAGGAGGGCAAGCGGGATGGGGAGAGACCCAGTACTTC. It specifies CASSLGGQAGWGETQYF.